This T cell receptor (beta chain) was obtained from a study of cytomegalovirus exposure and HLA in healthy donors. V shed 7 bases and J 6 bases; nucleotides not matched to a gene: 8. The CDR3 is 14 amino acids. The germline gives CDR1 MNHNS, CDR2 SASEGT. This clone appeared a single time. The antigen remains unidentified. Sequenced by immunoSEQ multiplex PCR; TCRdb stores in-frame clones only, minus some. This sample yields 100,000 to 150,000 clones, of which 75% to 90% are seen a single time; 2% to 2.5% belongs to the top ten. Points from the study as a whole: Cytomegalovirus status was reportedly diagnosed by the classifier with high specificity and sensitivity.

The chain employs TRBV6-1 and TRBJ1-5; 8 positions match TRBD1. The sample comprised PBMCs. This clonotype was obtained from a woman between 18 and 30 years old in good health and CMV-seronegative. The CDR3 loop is CASTQGGLGQPQHF. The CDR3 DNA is TGTGCCAGCACACAGGGGGGACTGGGTCAGCCCCAGCATTTT.